The rows below give T cell receptor beta chains drawn from one sample of a study of cytomegalovirus exposure and HLA in healthy donors. Method: immunoSEQ multiplex PCR; TCRdb's copy keeps in-frame clones and lacks some. The sample includes 150,000 to 200,000 clones, around 85% of them seen just once. Sequencing used PBMCs. Receptor source: a man aged 30-40 years in good health and CMV-seropositive. The CDR3 runs from the conserved cysteine through the conserved F or W. Each record gives: clone size, J gene, V gene, D gene, CDR3 protein, CDR3 DNA. The D gene is left open where the match is weak. The listing skips clone size in some rows; elsewhere it reads once, few, many or a size class.

>once|TRBJ2-4|TRBV11-2|TRBD2
CASSPLAGERSDIQYF
TGTGCCAGCAGCCCCTTAGCGGGGGAAAGGTCGGACATTCAGTACTTC
>few|TRBJ2-7|TRBV18|TRBD2
CASSPPSGGPTYEQYF
TGTGCCAGCTCACCACCTAGCGGGGGGCCTACCTACGAGCAGTACTTC
>.|TRBJ2-7|TRBV6-6|.
CASSYGRGHSYEQYF
TGTGCCAGCAGTTACGGGCGGGGGCACTCCTACGAGCAGTACTTC
>.|TRBJ2-3|TRBV6-1|TRBD1
CACDRGLDTDTQYF
TGTGCCTGCGACAGGGGGCTCGACACAGATACGCAGTATTTT
>.|TRBJ2-7|TRBV6-1|.
CASSANQGTEQYF
TGTGCCAGCAGTGCGAATCAGGGAACCGAGCAGTACTTC
>.|TRBJ2-7|TRBV7-9|TRBD1
CASSYGQGVSYYEQYF
TGTGCCAGCAGCTACGGACAGGGGGTGTCCTACTACGAGCAGTACTTC
>.|TRBJ1-6|TRBV30|.
CAWSKGGTVNSPLHF
TGTGCCTGGAGTAAAGGCGGGACGGTTAATTCACCCCTCCACTTT
>.|TRBJ2-3|TRBV5-1|TRBD1
CASNPGTGAQITQYF
TGCGCCAGCAACCCTGGGACAGGCGCCCAGATAACGCAGTATTTT
>once|TRBJ2-7|TRBV13|TRBD1
CASSPRQGAHEQYF
TGTGCCAGCAGCCCCCGACAGGGGGCCCACGAGCAGTACTTC
>.|TRBJ1-1|TRBV5-1|TRBD1
CASSLGPGRGLGTEAFF
TGCGCCAGCAGCTTGGGTCCTGGCAGGGGGTTGGGCACTGAAGCTTTCTTT
>.|TRBJ1-2|TRBV12-5|.
CASGIPRGPYGYTF
TGTGCTAGTGGCATCCCACGCGGCCCCTATGGCTACACCTTC
>.|TRBJ2-5|TRBV5-4|.
CASSLPGETQYF
TGTGCCAGCAGCTTGCCGGGAGAGACCCAGTACTTC
>.|TRBJ1-1|TRBV18|TRBD1
CASSPLQGDIANTEAFF
TGTGCCAGCTCACCACTCCAGGGGGACATAGCGAACACTGAAGCTTTCTTT
>.|TRBJ1-5|TRBV29-1|TRBD1
CSVGFGTGNQPQHF
TGCAGCGTTGGTTTCGGGACAGGGAATCAGCCCCAGCATTTT
>few|TRBJ1-6|TRBV27|.
CASSFRDHSPLHF
TGTGCCAGCAGTTTCAGGGATCATTCACCCCTCCACTTT
>.|TRBJ2-1|TRBV4-1|.
CASSQAGREWSYNEQFF
TGCGCCAGCAGCCAAGCGGGCAGGGAATGGTCCTACAATGAGCAGTTCTTC
>.|TRBJ1-5|TRBV5-1|.
CASSVQGLGNQPQHF
TGCGCCAGCAGCGTTCAGGGGTTAGGCAATCAGCCCCAGCATTTT
>.|TRBJ1-2|TRBV4-3|.
CASSQETTGLNYGYTF
TGCGCCAGCAGCCAAGAAACCACAGGGCTTAACTATGGCTACACCTTC
>few|TRBJ1-6|TRBV29-1|.
CSVLDSYNSPLHF
TGCAGCGTCCTCGACAGCTATAATTCACCCCTCCACTTT
>.|TRBJ2-7|TRBV19|.
CASSPGPGFYEQYF
TGTGCCAGCTCACCGGGTCCGGGGTTCTACGAGCAGTACTTC
>.|TRBJ1-5|TRBV5-5|.
CASSLGIGGGNQPQHF
TGTGCCAGCAGCTTGGGTATAGGCGGGGGCAATCAGCCCCAGCATTTT
>.|TRBJ2-1|TRBV6-5|TRBD1
CASSLDRDHEQFF
TGTGCCAGCAGTCTCGACAGGGACCATGAGCAGTTCTTC
>.|TRBJ2-3|TRBV2|.
CASRSGEGTDTQYF
TGTGCCAGCAGGTCGGGGGAGGGCACAGATACGCAGTATTTT
>.|TRBJ1-3|TRBV5-4|.
CASSPNRDNSGNTIYF
TGTGCCAGCAGCCCAAACAGGGACAACTCTGGAAACACCATATATTTT
>.|TRBJ1-1|TRBV27|.
CASSLNPGLNTEAFF
TGTGCCAGCAGTTTAAACCCAGGCCTGAACACTGAAGCTTTCTTT
>.|TRBJ1-6|TRBV9|TRBD1
CASNQYRGHNSPLHF
TGTGCCAGCAACCAATACAGGGGCCATAATTCACCCCTCCACTTT
>.|TRBJ2-2|TRBV30|TRBD1
CAWSGRRTGNTGELFF
TGTGCCTGGAGTGGCCGGAGGACAGGGAACACCGGGGAGCTGTTTTTT
>few|TRBJ2-3|TRBV27|TRBD1
CASSYTGQGLTDTQYF
TGTGCCAGCAGTTACACGGGACAGGGGCTCACAGATACGCAGTATTTT
>.|TRBJ2-1|TRBV4-1|TRBD2
CASSQGAGRDEQFF
TGCGCCAGCAGCCAAGGAGCGGGGAGAGATGAGCAGTTCTTC
>.|TRBJ2-7|TRBV5-1|TRBD1
CASSPLQGPYEQYF
TGCGCCAGCAGCCCTTTACAGGGGCCATACGAGCAGTACTTC
>.|TRBJ2-3|TRBV6-5|.
CASSYDPGGTDTQYF
TGTGCCAGCAGTTACGACCCGGGGGGCACAGATACGCAGTATTTT
>.|TRBJ1-6|TRBV7-2|.
CASSLRGGEGSPLHF
TGTGCCAGCAGCTTACGAGGGGGTGAGGGATCACCCCTCCACTTT
>.|TRBJ1-1|TRBV7-3|.
CASSRDKANTEAFF
TGTGCCAGCAGCCGGGACAAAGCGAACACTGAAGCTTTCTTT
>.|TRBJ2-2|TRBV5-4|.
CAIGGGGTNTGELFF
TGTGCCATCGGCGGAGGCGGTACGAACACCGGGGAGCTGTTTTTT
>.|TRBJ1-4|TRBV30|TRBD1
CAWRPTGAYEKLFF
TGTGCCTGGAGGCCGACAGGGGCCTATGAAAAACTGTTTTTT
>.|TRBJ2-1|TRBV7-6|TRBD2
CASSLSGGGRWFF
TGTGCCAGCAGCTTATCCGGGGGGGGTCGTTGGTTCTTC
>.|TRBJ1-6|TRBV6-5|TRBD1
CASSPSTGASSPLHF
TGTGCCAGCAGTCCGTCCACAGGGGCGAGTTCACCCCTCCACTTT
>once|TRBJ2-1|TRBV6-1|.
CASSKTLYNEQFF
TGTGCCAGCAGCAAGACACTTTACAATGAGCAGTTCTTC
>.|TRBJ2-3|TRBV5-5|.
CASTLSGTRYTDTQYF
TGTGCCAGCACCCTCTCCGGGACTCGATACACAGATACGCAGTATTTT